The T cell receptor beta chain under discussion was sequenced for a study of radiotherapy plus CTLA-4 blockade in lung cancer listed by TCRdb under 2018. About the study as a whole: Among enrolled patients, approximately 18% had an objective response and roughly 31% reached disease control. What the research found in general, with its limitations: After treatment with radiotherapy and ipilimumab, TCR clones that came from tumors expanded in the peripheral blood. Early dynamic changes in blood T cell clones, together with increased serum interferon-beta after radiation, were reported as the strongest predictors of response.

Focal radiation therapy combined with CTLA-4 blockade (ipilimumab) was tested in patients with chemo-refractory metastatic non-small-cell lung cancer. Receptor amplification or capture employed the immunoSEQ multiplex PCR assay. The table comes from immuneACCESS by way of TCRdb, which keeps in-frame sequences with V and J called. Part of the clones is missing from these tables; in studies checked, under half for an unresolved V gene and the rest for unknown reasons. The sample yields 50,000 to 85,000 clones; roughly four fifths were counted once. The ten largest clones take up 3.5% to 5% of the sample. Comment on this clone: The specificity of this receptor is unknown. Base qualities are not provided; no much larger clone lies one nucleotide away.

CDR1 and CDR2 were assigned from the germline V gene as MGHDK and SYGVNS. From its cysteine to its phenylalanine, the CDR3 spans 15 amino acids. Just the 45-base CDR3 DNA is kept, in frame starting at base 1. V and J are truncated by 6 bases and 4 bases respectively, leaving an intervening sequence of 16 bases. The sequence was obtained from a human donor with non-small cell lung cancer who had a partial response to radiotherapy plus ipilimumab. Rearrangement joined TRBV25-1 to TRBJ2-1; perhaps TRBD2 is the D gene, with 5 bases matching. The source was peripheral blood, collected from a patient treated with radiotherapy plus ipilimumab. The CDR3 corresponds to CASSAQAGSYNEQFF. The DNA sequence is as follows: TGTGCCAGCAGCGCCCAGGCGGGTTCTTACAATGAGCAGTTCTTC. Reference TRBV25-1 and TRBJ2-1 genes cover what lies past the CDR3, so the full variable domain is EADIYQTPRYLVIGTGKKITLECSQTMGHDKMYWYQQDPGMELHLIHYSYGVNSTEKGDLSSESTVSRIRTEHFPLTLESARPSHTSQYLCASSAQAGSYNEQFFGPGTRLTVL.